These 23 T cell receptor beta chains share one sample of origin, sequenced in a study of beta chain features in type 1 diabetes. Reverse transcribing all isolated RNA meant expressed TCRB transcripts were sequenced. Produced via immunoSEQ multiplex PCR; TCRdb's table is partial and in-frame only. The table lists fewer than 400,000 clones, around 7.6% of them singletons. The sample was central memory CD4+ T cells from blood. Receptor source: a woman under 30 in good health.

The chain recombines TRBV28 with TRBJ1-4; the D is unclear. Per the germline V gene, CDR1 is MDHEN and CDR2 is SYDVKM. This CDR3 comprises 16 residues. The germline V and J ends were trimmed by 1 base and 0 bases, with 9 bases remaining between them. CDR3 region: CASSLLGVATNEKLFF. In nucleotides, the CDR3 is TGTGCCAGCAGTTTATTAGGTGTTGCAACTAATGAAAAACTGTTTTTT.

The chain employs TRBV28 and TRBJ2-1, with D possibly being TRBD1 (6 bases). The CDR3 spans 13 residues. Trimming left V 1 base short and J 6 bases short, with 7 bases between. Looked up from germline, CDR1 is MDHEN and CDR2 is SYDVKM. The CDR3 DNA follows: TGTGCCAGCAGTTTATCAGGGGTCAATGAGCAGTTCTTC. Translation: CASSLSGVNEQFF.

The chain carries TRBV6-5 and TRBJ2-4; D is possibly TRBD2 (6 bases). V dropped 6 bases and J dropped 4 bases, with 16 bases sitting between them. Germline lookup yields CDR1 MNHEY and CDR2 SVGAGI. The CDR3 runs to 15 residues. The CDR3 DNA is TGTGCCAGCAGCCCCCCCGGTAGCGGAAAAAACATTCAGTACTTC. This sequence encodes CASSPPGSGKNIQYF.

CDR3 sequence (DNA): TGTGCCAGTATGAGACAGGGCAAGGATAGTGAGCAGTTCTTC. It translates to CASMRQGKDSEQFF. The chain joins TRBV19 to TRBJ2-1; TRBD1 matches at 7 bases. The CDR3 runs to 14 residues. CDR1 is LNHDA and CDR2 is SQIVND in the germline V gene (reference sequence). The ends lost 7 bases at V and 9 bases at J; junction bases unmatched: 12. The whole variable domain, filled in from reference TRBV19 and TRBJ2-1, reads DGGITQSPKYLFRKEGQNVTLSCEQNLNHDAMYWYRQDPGQGLRLIYYSQIVNDFQKGDIAEGYSVSREKKESFPLTVTSAQKNPTAFYLCASMRQGKDSEQFFGPGTRLTVL.

This clone was counted between two and nine times. This chain links TRBV5-1 with TRBJ1-2, with D uncertain. CDR3 length: 18 residues. CDR1 is SGHRS, CDR2 YFSETQ, per germline. V gave up 2 bases and J gave up 2 bases, with 22 bases separating them. Here the CDR3 DNA reads TGCGCCAGCAGCTTCGGTCGCGCCGAACGGAGCCGAAACTATGGCTACACCTTC. Translated, it gives CASSFGRAERSRNYGYTF.

This clone showed up just a few times. The V call is TRBV10-3, the J call TRBJ2-3; no firm D call. Trimming removed 4 bases at V and 0 bases at J, with 17 bases between. Germline V lookup: CDR1 ENHRY, CDR2 SYGVKD. This CDR3 contains 17 residues. CDR3 sequence reads: CAISAGHTGASTDTQYF. DNA of the CDR3: TGTGCCATCAGTGCGGGTCATACCGGTGCTAGCACAGATACGCAGTATTTT.

The chain combines TRBV5-1 with TRBJ2-7; 7 nucleotides align to TRBD1. J gave up 2 bases and V 4 bases, and 6 bases lay outside the gene matches. This CDR3 is 14 amino acids long. Per germline, CDR1 SGHRS and CDR2 YFSETQ. The CDR3 DNA is TGCGCCAGCAGCCTACAGGGGCCTACCTACGAGCAGTACTTC. Translation gives CASSLQGPTYEQYF.

This clone was found many times. This chain connects TRBV7-2 to TRBJ2-1; 11 bases are a match to TRBD2. The CDR3 has 15 residues. Germline CDR1 and CDR2: SGHTA and FQGNSA. V lost 4 bases and J lost 7; bases outside the gene matches: 6. The CDR3 here is CASSSTSGSWNEQFF. In DNA form, the CDR3 reads TGTGCCAGCAGCTCAACTAGCGGGAGTTGGAATGAGCAGTTCTTC.

This clone has more than one count but fewer than ten. The CDR3 is CASSYSGRAFGELFF. For the CDR3, the DNA is TGTGCCAGCAGTTATTCCGGGAGGGCCTTCGGGGAGCTGTTTTTT. The gene calls are TRBV6-5 and TRBJ2-2, with 8 bases lining up with TRBD2. Germline values: CDR1 MNHEY, CDR2 SVGAGI. With 3 bases clipped from V and 7 bases from J, the junction kept 7 bases outside the gene matches. The CDR3 has 15 residues.

The rearrangement joins TRBV5-1 to TRBJ2-3; tentative D call: TRBD2 (5 bases). From germline, CDR1 is SGHRS and CDR2 YFSETQ. CDR3 size: 16 residues. Trimming took 3 bases from V and 5 from J, leaving 19 bases between them. The CDR3 sequence: CASSSNSVYSGDTQYF. The CDR3 DNA is TGCGCCAGCAGCTCCAATAGCGTTTATTCAGGAGATACGCAGTATTTT.

At least ten counts were recorded for this clone. The chain is built from TRBV6-6 and TRBJ1-1; no clear D. The CDR3 is 13 residues long. Germline-derived CDR1 and CDR2 are MNHNY and SVGAGI (reference sequence). V was pared by 3 bases and J by 1 base, with 6 bases between. CDR3 protein: CASSYGRNTEAFF. In DNA, the CDR3 is TGTGCCAGCAGTTATGGACGGAACACTGAAGCTTTCTTT.

This clone was counted only a few times. The chain carries TRBV7-2 and TRBJ2-1; D could derive from TRBD1 or TRBD2 (5 bases each). V was clipped by 5 bases and J by 8 bases, with 19 bases between them. The CDR3 runs 15 residues. Per the germline V gene, CDR1 is SGHTA and CDR2 is FQGNSA. CDR3 region: CASSKGTGRVDEQFF. Written as DNA, the CDR3 is TGTGCCAGCAGCAAGGGTACGGGGCGTGTCGATGAGCAGTTCTTC.

This clone occurred a few times. V is TRBV15 and J is TRBJ2-2, with 9 bases fitting TRBD1. The junction had 3 bases not matched to a gene; V was cut back by 3 bases and J by 4 bases. The germline V gene has CDR1 LNHNV and CDR2 YYDKDF (reference sequence). CDR3 length: 15 amino acids. The CDR3 nucleotides are TGTGCCACCAGCAGGACAGGGGGACCCACCGGGGAGCTGTTTTTT. It specifies CATSRTGGPTGELFF.

The genes are TRBV7-9 and TRBJ1-1; D unresolved. Trimming left V 5 bases short and J 10 bases short, with 8 bases between. The CDR3 runs to 10 residues. Per the germline V gene, CDR1 is SEHNR and CDR2 is FQNEAQ (reference sequence). In DNA, the CDR3 is TGTGCCAGCAGCCTTAGGGCAGCTTTCTTT. It codes for CASSLRAAFF.

About this clone: Germline and junction disagree at one end, which may indicate a read error. The chain recombines TRBV5-4 with TRBJ2-4, with 7 bases aligning to TRBD2. CDR1 and CDR2 from the germline V gene are SGHNT and YYREEE (reference sequence). This CDR3 comprises 14 residues. CDR3: CASSPGLGENIQYF. CDR3 in DNA: TGCGCCAGCAGCCCTGGACTAGGGGAGAACATTCAGTACTTC.

V and J are TRBV12-5 and TRBJ2-7; D remains unclear. The CDR3 is made up of 14 amino acids. V was clipped by 8 bases and J by 0 bases, with 14 bases between them. The germline CDR1 and CDR2 sequences are LGHNT and FRNRAP. CDR3 region: CASSLGESSYEQYF. The CDR3 nucleotides read TGTGCTAGTAGTCTTGGGGAAAGCTCCTACGAGCAGTACTTC.

This clone was detected only a few times. This sequence joins TRBV27 and TRBJ1-2, with D perhaps matching TRBD1 (6 bases). V lost 3 bases, J lost 4 bases, and 9 bases lay in between. The CDR3 spans 13 residues. The germline V gene has CDR1 MNHEY and CDR2 SMNVEV (reference sequence). For the CDR3, the DNA is TGTGCCAGCAGTTTCACAGGGAGCTATGGCTACACCTTC. It specifies CASSFTGSYGYTF.

This clone was detected ten times or more. The rearrangement links TRBV13 to TRBJ2-3; no clear D gene. The germline V gene encodes CDR1 PRHDT and CDR2 FYEKMQ (reference sequence). CDR3 length equals 14 residues. Deletions cut 2 bases from V and 0 bases from J, with 6 bases between. The CDR3 sequence: CASSLRSSTDTQYF. The CDR3 DNA follows: TGTGCCAGCAGCTTAAGGAGCAGCACAGATACGCAGTATTTT.

The genes are TRBV7-4 and TRBJ1-2; D perhaps matches TRBD1 (6 bases). The CDR3 extends over 19 amino acids. V gave up 4 bases and J gave up 0 bases, with 24 bases separating them. Germline CDR1 SGHVT, CDR2 SQSDAQ. This chain's CDR3 is CASSSRKEQGRGANYGYTF. DNA for the CDR3: TGTGCCAGCAGCTCAAGGAAGGAACAGGGAAGGGGAGCTAACTATGGCTACACCTTC.

This clone was found a few times. The rearrangement links TRBV2 to TRBJ1-2, with a possible D match to TRBD1 (5 bases). V lost 8 bases to trimming and J lost 7 bases, with 17 bases between them. The CDR3 runs 13 residues. CDR1 and CDR2 (germline): SNHLY, FYNNEI. The CDR3 coding sequence is TGTGCCAGCTGTTTGGAGCAGGGTGTTGGCTACACCTTC. Translated: CASCLEQGVGYTF.

There are many counts of this clone. Relative to the germline gene, one junction end is altered; a read error may explain this. The chain uses TRBV25-1 and TRBJ1-1; maybe TRBD1 (6 bases). The CDR3 runs 12 residues. Germline CDR1 reads MGHDK; CDR2 reads SYGVNS. CDR3 DNA: TGTGCCAGGAGTGCGGGGGCTACTGAAGCTTTCTTT. Its protein product is CARSAGATEAFF.

This clone has only a few counts. The J gene is TRBJ1-4, the V gene TRBV5-6; TRBD1 aligns across 8 bases. V gave up 5 bases and J gave up 7 bases; unmatched junction bases: 10. CDR3 length: 15 residues. In germline, CDR1 is SGHDT, CDR2 YYEEEE. The CDR3 nucleotides read TGTGCCAGCAGGCTAGGACAGGGTTTAGGTGAAAAACTGTTTTTT. This gives the protein CASRLGQGLGEKLFF.

This clone was seen only a few times. CDR3 in amino acids: CASSFRGGLAGVREQFF. DNA for the CDR3: TGTGCCAGCAGCTTTCGGGGCGGACTAGCGGGAGTTCGTGAGCAGTTCTTC. V and J are TRBV7-9 and TRBJ2-1; 13 bases are a match to TRBD2. Germline V gives CDR1 SEHNR, CDR2 FQNEAQ (reference sequence). The CDR3 has 17 residues. V lost 3 bases and J lost 9; bases outside the gene matches: 11. Looking up the rest from reference TRBV7-9 and TRBJ2-1 gives the full variable domain: DTGVSQNPRHKITKRGQNVTFRCDPISEHNRLYWYRQTLGQGPEFLTYFQNEAQLEKSRLLSDRFSAERPKGSFSTLEIQRTEQGDSAMYLCASSFRGGLAGVREQFFGPGTRLTVL.